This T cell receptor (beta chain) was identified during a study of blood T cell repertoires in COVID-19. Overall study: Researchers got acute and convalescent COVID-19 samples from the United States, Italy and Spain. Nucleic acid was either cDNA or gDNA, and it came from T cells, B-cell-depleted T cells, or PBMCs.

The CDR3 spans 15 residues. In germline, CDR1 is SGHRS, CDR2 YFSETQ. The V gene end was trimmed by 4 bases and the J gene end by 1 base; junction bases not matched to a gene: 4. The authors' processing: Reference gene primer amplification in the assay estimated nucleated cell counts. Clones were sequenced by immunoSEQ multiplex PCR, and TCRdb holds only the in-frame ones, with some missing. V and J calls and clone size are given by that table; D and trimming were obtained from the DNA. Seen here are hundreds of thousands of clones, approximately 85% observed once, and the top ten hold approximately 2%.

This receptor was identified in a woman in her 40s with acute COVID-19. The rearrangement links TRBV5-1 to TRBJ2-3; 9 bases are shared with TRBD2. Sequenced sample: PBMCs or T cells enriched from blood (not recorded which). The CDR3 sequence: CASSPRGGGTDTQYF. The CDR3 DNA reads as TGCGCCAGCAGCCCGCGGGGGGGCGGCACAGATACGCAGTATTTT.